The clone carrying this T cell receptor (beta chain) was observed a handful of times. TCRdb re-called the RACE reads through MiXCR, storing one row per CDR3 protein. The profile covers more than 85,000 distinct CDR3 sequences, with roughly 9.6% appearing a single time and roughly 2% taken by the ten largest. The time point denotes: patch test 2, 6 weeks after DPC sensitization. The sample's treatment: therapeutic diphenylcyclopropenone sensitization with weekly scalp DPC. J was trimmed by 4 bases and V by 8 bases; bases with no gene match: 3. The CDR3 runs to 13 residues. The data were obtained in a study of human T cells and chemical hapten exposure.

The clonotype was recovered from a man aged 40-50 years with alopecia areata. Some clones in this sample may be carry-over from other donors' samples. The V gene is TRBV12-3 or TRBV12-4, the J gene TRBJ1-1; 11 bases agree with TRBD1. Sample: whole blood, taken in connection with sensitization to the hapten diphenylcyclopropenone (DPC). Here the CDR3 reads CASGQGARTEAFF. CDR3 coding DNA: TGTGCCAGCGGACAGGGGGCGCGCACTGAAGCTTTCTTT.